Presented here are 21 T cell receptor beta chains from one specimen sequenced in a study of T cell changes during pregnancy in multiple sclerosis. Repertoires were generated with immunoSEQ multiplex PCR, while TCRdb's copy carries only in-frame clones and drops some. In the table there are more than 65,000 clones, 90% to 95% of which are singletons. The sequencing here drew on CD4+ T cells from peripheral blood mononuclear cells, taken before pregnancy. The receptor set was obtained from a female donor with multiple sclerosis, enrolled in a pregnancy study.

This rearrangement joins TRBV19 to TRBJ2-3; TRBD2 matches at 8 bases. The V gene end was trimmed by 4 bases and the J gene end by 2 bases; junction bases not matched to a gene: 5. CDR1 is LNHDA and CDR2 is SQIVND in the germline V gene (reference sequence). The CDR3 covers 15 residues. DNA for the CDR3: TGTGCCAGTAGTAACCCGGGAGGGCCCACAGATACGCAGTATTTT. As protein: CASSNPGGPTDTQYF. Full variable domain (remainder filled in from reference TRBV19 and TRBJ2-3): DGGITQSPKYLFRKEGQNVTLSCEQNLNHDAMYWYRQDPGQGLRLIYYSQIVNDFQKGDIAEGYSVSREKKESFPLTVTSAQKNPTAFYLCASSNPGGPTDTQYFGPGTRLTVL.

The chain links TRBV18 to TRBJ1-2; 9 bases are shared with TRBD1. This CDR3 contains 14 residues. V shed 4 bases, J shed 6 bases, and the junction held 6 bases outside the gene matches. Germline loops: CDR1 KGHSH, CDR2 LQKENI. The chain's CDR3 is CASSLQGAEDGYTF. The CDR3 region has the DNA TGTGCCAGCTCACTACAGGGGGCAGAGGATGGCTACACCTTC.

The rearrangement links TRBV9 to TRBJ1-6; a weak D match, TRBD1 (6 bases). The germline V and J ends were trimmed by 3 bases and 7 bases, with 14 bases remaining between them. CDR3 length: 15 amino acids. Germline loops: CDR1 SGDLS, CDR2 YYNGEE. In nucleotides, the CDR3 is TGTGCCAGCAGCGCCGAGGGAGGGGGGAATTCACCCCTCCACTTT. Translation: CASSAEGGGNSPLHF.

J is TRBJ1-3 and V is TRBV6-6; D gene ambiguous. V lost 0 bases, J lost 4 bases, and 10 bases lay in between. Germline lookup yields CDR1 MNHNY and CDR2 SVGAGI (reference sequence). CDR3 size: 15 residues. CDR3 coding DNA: TGTGCCAGCAGTTACTCGGAGGTGCAAGGAAACACCATATATTTT. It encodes CASSYSEVQGNTIYF.

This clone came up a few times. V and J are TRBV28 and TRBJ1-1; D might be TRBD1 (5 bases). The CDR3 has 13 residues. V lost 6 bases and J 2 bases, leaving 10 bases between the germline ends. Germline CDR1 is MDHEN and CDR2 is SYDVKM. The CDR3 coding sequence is TGTGCCAGCAGGAAGCAGGGTAACACTGAAGCTTTCTTT. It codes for CASRKQGNTEAFF.

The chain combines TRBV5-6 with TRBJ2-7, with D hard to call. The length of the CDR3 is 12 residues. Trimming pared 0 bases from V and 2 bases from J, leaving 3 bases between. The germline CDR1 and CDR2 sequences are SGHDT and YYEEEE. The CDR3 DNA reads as TGTGCCAGCAGCTTGGGAGCCTACGAGCAGTACTTC. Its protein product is CASSLGAYEQYF.

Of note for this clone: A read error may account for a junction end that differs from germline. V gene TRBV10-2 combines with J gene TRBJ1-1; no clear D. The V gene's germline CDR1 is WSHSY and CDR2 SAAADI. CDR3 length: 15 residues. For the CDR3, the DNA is TGCGCCAGCAGTGAGTCGTTCATGGTGGGCTCTGAACCTTTCTTT. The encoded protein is CASSESFMVGSEPFF.

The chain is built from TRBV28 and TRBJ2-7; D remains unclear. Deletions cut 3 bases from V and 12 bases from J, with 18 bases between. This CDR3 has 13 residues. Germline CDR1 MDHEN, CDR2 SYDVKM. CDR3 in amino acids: CASSFSGSYLTYF. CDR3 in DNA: TGTGCCAGCAGTTTCTCCGGGTCCTACCTTACGTACTTC.

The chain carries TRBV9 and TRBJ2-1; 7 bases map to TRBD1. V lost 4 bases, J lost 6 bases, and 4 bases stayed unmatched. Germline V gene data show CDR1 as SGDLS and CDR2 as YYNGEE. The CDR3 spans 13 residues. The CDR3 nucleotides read TGTGCCAGCAGCACCGGGACAGCCAATGAGCAGTTCTTC. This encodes CASSTGTANEQFF.

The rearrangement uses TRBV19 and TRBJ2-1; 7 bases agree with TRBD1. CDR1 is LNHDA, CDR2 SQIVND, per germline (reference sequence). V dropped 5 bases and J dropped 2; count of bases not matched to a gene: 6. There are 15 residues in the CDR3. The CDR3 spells CASSGDRVPYNEQFF. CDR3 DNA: TGTGCCAGTAGTGGAGACAGGGTTCCCTACAATGAGCAGTTCTTC.

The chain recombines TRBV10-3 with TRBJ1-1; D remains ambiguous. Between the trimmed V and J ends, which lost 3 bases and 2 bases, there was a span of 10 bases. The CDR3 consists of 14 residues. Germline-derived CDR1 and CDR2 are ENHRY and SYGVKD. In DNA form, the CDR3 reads TGTGCCATCAGTGAAGTGTCAGGTAACACTGAAGCTTTCTTT. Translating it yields CAISEVSGNTEAFF.

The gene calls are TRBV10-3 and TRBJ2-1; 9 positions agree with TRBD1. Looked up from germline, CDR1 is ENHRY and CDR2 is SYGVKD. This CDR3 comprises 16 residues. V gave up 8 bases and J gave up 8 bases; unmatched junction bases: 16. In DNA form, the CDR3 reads TGTGCCATCCGGGGAGGGGGGACAGGGTTATTCTATGAGCAGTTCTTC. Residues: CAIRGGGTGLFYEQFF.

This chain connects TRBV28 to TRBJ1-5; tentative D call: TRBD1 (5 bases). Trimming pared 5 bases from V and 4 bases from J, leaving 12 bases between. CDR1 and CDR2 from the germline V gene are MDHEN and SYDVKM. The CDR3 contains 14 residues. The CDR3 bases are TGTGCCAGCAGTCTCACGACAGTAAATCAGCCCCAGCATTTT. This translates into CASSLTTVNQPQHF.

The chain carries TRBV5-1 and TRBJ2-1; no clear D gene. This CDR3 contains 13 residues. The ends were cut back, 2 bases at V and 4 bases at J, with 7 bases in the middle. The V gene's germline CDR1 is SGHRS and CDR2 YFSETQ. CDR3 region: CASSFTYYNEQFF. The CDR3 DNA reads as TGCGCCAGCAGCTTTACATATTACAATGAGCAGTTCTTC.

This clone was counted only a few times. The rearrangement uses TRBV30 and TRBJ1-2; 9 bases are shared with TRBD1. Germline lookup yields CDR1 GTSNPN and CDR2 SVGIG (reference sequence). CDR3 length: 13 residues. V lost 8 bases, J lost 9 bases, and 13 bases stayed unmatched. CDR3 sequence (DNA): TGTGCCCGAAGAGGGAGGACAGGGGAACGCTACACCTTC. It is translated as CARRGRTGERYTF.

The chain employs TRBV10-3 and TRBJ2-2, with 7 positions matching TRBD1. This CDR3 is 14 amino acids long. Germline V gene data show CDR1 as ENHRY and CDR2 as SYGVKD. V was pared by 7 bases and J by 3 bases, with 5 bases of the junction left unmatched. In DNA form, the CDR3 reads TGTGCCATCAATTTCCAGGGGGACACCGGGGAGCTGTTTTTT. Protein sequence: CAINFQGDTGELFF.

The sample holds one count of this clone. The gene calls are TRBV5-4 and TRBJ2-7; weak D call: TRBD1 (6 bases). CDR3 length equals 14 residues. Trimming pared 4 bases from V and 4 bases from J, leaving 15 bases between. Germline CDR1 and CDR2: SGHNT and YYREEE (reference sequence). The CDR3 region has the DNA TGTGCCAGCAGCGTCGGACAGCAACGTTACGAGCAGTACTTC. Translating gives CASSVGQQRYEQYF.

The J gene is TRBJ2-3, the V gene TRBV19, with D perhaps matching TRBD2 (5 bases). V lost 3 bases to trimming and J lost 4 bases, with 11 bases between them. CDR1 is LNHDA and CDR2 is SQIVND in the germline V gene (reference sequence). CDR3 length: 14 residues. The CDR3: CASSISGLADTQYF. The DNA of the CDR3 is TGTGCCAGTAGTATTTCGGGGTTGGCAGATACGCAGTATTTT.

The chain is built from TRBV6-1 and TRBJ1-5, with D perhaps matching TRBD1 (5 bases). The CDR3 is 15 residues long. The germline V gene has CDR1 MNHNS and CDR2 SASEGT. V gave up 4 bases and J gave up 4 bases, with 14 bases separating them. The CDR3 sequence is CASSATRVGNQPQHF. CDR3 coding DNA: TGTGCCAGCAGTGCTACCAGGGTTGGGAATCAGCCCCAGCATTTT.

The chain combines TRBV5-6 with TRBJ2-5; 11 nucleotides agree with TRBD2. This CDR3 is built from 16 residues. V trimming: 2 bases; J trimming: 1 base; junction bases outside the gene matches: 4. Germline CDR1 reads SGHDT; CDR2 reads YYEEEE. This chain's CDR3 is CASSLPGLAVQETQYF. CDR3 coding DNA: TGTGCCAGCAGCTTACCGGGACTAGCGGTCCAAGAGACCCAGTACTTC.

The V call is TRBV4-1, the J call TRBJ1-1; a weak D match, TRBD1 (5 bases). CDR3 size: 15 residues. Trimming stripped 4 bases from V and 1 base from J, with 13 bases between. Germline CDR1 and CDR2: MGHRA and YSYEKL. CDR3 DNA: TGCGCCAGCAGCCTAATCGCCGGGGGGAACACTGAAGCTTTCTTT. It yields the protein CASSLIAGGNTEAFF.